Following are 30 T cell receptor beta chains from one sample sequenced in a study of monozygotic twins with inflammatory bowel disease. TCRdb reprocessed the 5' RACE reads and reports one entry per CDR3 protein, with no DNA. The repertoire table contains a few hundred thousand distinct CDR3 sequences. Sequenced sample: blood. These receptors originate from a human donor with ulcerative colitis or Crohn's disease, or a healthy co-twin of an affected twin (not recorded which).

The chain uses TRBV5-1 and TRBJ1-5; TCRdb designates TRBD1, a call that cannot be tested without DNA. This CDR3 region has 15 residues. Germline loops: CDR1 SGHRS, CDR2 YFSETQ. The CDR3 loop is CASSFGTGRNQPQHF.

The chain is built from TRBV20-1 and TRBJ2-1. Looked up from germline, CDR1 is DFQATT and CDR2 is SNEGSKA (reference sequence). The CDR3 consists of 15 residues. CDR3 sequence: CSARDRSQSYNEQFF.

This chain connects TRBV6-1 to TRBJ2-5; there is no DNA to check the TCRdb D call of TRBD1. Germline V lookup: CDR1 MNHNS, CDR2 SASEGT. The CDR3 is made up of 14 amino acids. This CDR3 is CATSGGMTQETQYF.

CDR3 sequence: CASHKISTRLSSYNEQFF. The J gene is TRBJ2-1, the V gene TRBV6-1; no DNA is available, so the TRBD2 call from TCRdb remains unchecked. Germline V gene sequence: CDR1 MNHNS, CDR2 SASEGT. The CDR3 runs to 18 residues.

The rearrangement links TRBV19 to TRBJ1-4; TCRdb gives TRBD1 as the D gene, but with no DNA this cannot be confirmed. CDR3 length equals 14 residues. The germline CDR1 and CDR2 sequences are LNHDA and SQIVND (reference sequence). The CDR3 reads CATLDRVANEKLFF.

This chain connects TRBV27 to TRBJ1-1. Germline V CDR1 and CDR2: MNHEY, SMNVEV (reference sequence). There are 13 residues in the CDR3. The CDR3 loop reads CASSFRASTEAFF.

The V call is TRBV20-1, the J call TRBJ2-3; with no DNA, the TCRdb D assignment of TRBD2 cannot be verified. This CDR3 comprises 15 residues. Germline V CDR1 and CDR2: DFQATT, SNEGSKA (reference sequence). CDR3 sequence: CSASRGSATKDTQYF.

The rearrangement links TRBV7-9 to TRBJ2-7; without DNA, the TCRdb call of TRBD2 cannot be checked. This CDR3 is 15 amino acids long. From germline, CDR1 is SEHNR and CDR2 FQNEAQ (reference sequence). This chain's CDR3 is CASSPRGGSVYEQYF.

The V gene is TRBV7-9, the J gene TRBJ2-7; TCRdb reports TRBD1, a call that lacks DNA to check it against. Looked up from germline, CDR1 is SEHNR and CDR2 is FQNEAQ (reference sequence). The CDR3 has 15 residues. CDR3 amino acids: CASSSRGPSSYEQYF.

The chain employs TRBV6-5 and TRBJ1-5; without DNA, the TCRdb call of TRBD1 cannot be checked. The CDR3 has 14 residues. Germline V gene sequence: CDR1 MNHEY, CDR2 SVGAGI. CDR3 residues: CASSYLSGFQPQHF.

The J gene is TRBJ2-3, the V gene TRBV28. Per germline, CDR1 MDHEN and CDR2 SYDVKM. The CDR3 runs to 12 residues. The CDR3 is CATSTGVATQYF.

The CDR3 here is CSARPTRGNTIYF. V gene TRBV20-1 combines with J gene TRBJ1-3. This CDR3 has 13 residues. Germline V CDR1 and CDR2: DFQATT, SNEGSKA (reference sequence).

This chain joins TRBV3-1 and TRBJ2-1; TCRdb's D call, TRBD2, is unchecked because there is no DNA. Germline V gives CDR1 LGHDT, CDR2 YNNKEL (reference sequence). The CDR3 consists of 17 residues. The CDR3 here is CASSQDLGLAGNNEQFF.

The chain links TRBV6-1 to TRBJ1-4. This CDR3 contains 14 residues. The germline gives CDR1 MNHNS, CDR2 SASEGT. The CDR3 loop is CASSEGGIDEKLFF.

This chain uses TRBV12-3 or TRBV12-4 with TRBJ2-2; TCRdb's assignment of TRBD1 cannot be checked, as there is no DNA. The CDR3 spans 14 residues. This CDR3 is CATNPGQGAGELFF.

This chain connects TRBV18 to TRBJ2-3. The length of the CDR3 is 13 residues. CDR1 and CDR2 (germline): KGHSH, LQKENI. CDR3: CASSPAVTDTQYF.

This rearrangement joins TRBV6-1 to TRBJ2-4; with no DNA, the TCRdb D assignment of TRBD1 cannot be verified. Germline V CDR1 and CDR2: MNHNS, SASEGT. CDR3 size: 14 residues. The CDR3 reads CASSPTGEQNIQYF.

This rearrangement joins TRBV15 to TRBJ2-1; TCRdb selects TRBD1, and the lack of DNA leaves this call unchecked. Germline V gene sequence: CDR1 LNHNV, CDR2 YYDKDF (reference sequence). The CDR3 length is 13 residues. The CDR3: CAIGTGGPNEQFF.

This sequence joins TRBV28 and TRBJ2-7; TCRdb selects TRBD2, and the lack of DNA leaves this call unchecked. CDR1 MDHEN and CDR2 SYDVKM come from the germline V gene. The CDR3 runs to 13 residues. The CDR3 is CASTSGGDYEQYF.

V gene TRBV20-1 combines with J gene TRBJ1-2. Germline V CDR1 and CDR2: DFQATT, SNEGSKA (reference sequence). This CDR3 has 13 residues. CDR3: CSARVFGVRGYTF.

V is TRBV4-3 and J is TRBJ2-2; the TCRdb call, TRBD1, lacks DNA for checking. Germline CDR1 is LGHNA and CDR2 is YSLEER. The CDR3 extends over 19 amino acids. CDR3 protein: CASSQRTLGTGGVTGELFF.

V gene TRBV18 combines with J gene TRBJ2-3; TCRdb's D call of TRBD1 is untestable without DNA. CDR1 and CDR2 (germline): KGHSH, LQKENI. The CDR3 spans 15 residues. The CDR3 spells CASSPSPGPTDTQYF.

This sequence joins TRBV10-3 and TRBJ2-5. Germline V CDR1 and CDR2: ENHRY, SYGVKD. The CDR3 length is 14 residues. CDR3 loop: CAIRRAEGPETQYF.

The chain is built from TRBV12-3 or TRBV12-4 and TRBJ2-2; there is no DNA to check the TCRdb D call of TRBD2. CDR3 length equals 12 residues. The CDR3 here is CASSSRGGELFF.

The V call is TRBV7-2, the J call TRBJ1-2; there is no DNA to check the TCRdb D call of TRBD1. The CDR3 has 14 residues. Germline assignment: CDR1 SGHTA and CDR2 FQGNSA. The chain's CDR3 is CASSLGGGGVGYTF.

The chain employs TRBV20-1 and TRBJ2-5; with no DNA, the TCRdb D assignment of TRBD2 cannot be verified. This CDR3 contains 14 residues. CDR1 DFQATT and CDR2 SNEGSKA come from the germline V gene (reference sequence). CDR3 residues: CSALNREAQETQYF.

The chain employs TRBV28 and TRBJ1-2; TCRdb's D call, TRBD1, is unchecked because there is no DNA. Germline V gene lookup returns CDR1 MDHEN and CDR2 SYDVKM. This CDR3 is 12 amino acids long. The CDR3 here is CASGPGRYGYTF.

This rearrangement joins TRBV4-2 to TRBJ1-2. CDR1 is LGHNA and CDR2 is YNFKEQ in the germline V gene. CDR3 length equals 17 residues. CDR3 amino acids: CASSQEVTAIDSYGYTF.

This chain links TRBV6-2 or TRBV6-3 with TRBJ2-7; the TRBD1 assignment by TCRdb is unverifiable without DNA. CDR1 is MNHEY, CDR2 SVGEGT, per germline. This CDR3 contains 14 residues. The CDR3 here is CASSYSTMGTEQYF.

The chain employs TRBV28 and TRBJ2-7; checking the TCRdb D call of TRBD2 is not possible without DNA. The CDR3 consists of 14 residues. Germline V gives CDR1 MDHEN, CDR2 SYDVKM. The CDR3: CASRLTSGTYEQYF.